Presented here are 16 T cell receptor beta chains from one specimen sequenced in a study of T and B cells in COVID-19 patients. TRB rearrangements were amplified by multiplex PCR with BIOMED2 TRB-A/B primers. TCRdb fed the multiplex PCR reads into MiXCR, producing one record per CDR3 protein. The sample holds approximately 14,000 distinct CDR3 sequences, 28% seen once. Each TRB amplification used roughly 240-550 ng of genomic DNA from blood. Material for sequencing was blood. The receptors here all came from a human donor who had recovered from COVID-19.

The chain is built from TRBV20-1 and TRBJ1-1; D is perhaps TRBD1 (5 bases). V gave up 1 base and J gave up 6 bases, with 21 bases separating them. The CDR3 covers 16 residues. Looked up from germline, CDR1 is DFQATT and CDR2 is SNEGSKA (reference sequence). CDR3 residues: CSARVIPWGPGAEAFF. For the CDR3, the DNA is TGCAGTGCTAGAGTCATCCCCTGGGGCCCTGGGGCTGAAGCTTTCTTT.

A note on this clonotype: At one end, the junction sequence differs from germline, possibly due to a read error. The V call is TRBV5-4, the J call TRBJ1-1, with D perhaps TRBD1 (5 bases). The CDR3 has 15 residues. From germline, CDR1 is SGHNT and CDR2 YYREEE (reference sequence). This CDR3 is CASSLTSGSYTEAFF. CDR3 nucleotide sequence: TGCGCCAGCAGCTTGACCTCAGGGTCTTACACTGAAGCTTTCTTT.

The CDR3, as DNA: TGTGCCACCAGTGATTTGAACTCCGGGTACTATGGCTACACCTTC. Encoded protein: CATSDLNSGYYGYTF. The gene calls are TRBV24-1 and TRBJ1-2; D gene ambiguous. The V and J ends lost 0 bases and 3 bases respectively, with 10 bases between them. The V gene's germline CDR1 is KGHDR and CDR2 SFDVKD. This CDR3 is built from 15 residues.

The chain uses TRBV11-2 and TRBJ2-3; the D is unclear. This CDR3 is built from 16 residues. Germline CDR1 is SGHAT and CDR2 is FQNNGV. Trimming left V 5 bases short and J 2 bases short, with 17 bases between. The CDR3 nucleotides are TGTGCCAGCAGCGGGAACAAGGAGAGATACACAGATACGCAGTATTTT. This translates into CASSGNKERYTDTQYF.

This clonotype turned up a few times. The rearrangement uses TRBV5-1 and TRBJ2-7; D possibly corresponds to TRBD2 (6 bases). Germline V lookup: CDR1 SGHRS, CDR2 YFSETQ. V was pared by 6 bases and J by 0 bases, with 13 bases between. The CDR3 consists of 14 residues. The CDR3 loop reads CASTRDSSSYEQYF. For the CDR3, the DNA is TGCGCCAGCACCAGGGACTCCAGCTCCTACGAGCAGTACTTC.

The chain employs TRBV20-1 and TRBJ1-5; the D is unclear. The CDR3 has 15 residues. The V and J ends lost 5 bases and 0 bases respectively, with 14 bases between them. Germline values: CDR1 DFQATT, CDR2 SNEGSKA (reference sequence). CDR3 loop: CSAFGPGNSNQPQHF. CDR3 DNA sequence: TGCAGTGCTTTTGGCCCCGGGAATAGCAATCAGCCCCAGCATTTT.

The chain couples TRBV4-1 to TRBJ2-3; TRBD1 aligns across 10 bases. Germline CDR1 reads MGHRA; CDR2 reads YSYEKL. V lost 4 bases and J lost 6; bases outside the gene matches: 13. This CDR3 comprises 17 residues. The CDR3: CASSREPGQGFSDTQYF. The CDR3 DNA reads as TGCGCCAGCAGCCGAGAACCGGGACAGGGGTTTTCGGATACGCAGTATTTT.

As for this clonotype: Just one base apart from a much larger clone, this may be a read error. The chain combines TRBV10-3 with TRBJ1-1; D remains unclear. Germline CDR1 and CDR2: ENHRY and SYGVKD. The CDR3 covers 17 residues. The CDR3 DNA follows: TGTGCCAGCAGTTACACTCTGTGCTCTTGGGAGGACACTGAAGCTTTCTTT. Translation: CASSYTLCSWEDTEAFF.

This clonotype is classed as medium-sized. The chain has TRBV29-1 and TRBJ1-1; D is unclear. V lost 2 bases and J lost 5, with 12 bases in between. Germline CDR1 SQVTM, CDR2 ANQGSEA. This CDR3 region has 13 residues. As DNA, the CDR3 is TGCAGCGTTGAAAGTAGCCCTTCGACTGAAGCTTTCTTT. Translated, it gives CSVESSPSTEAFF.

This clonotype has only a few counts. The rearrangement uses TRBV6-5 and TRBJ1-3, with a possible D match to TRBD1 (6 bases). Germline V gene data show CDR1 as MNHEY and CDR2 as SVGAGI. V shed 0 bases and J shed 1 base, with 10 bases lying between them. This CDR3 is built from 16 residues. The CDR3 spells CASSYSRGGSGNTIYF. The CDR3 DNA follows: TGTGCCAGCAGTTACTCGAGGGGGGGATCTGGAAACACCATATATTTT.

The chain recombines TRBV12-3 or TRBV12-4 with TRBJ2-5, with TRBD2 matching 14 bases. CDR3 length: 19 amino acids. The junction had 10 bases not matched to a gene; V was cut back by 3 bases and J by 1 base. This CDR3 is CASSFAGTSGGYSQETQYF. The CDR3 nucleotides read TGTGCCAGCAGTTTTGCCGGGACTAGCGGGGGTTACTCCCAAGAGACCCAGTACTTC.

The rearrangement links TRBV9 to TRBJ2-1; 8 nucleotides agree with TRBD2. The CDR3 is 15 residues long. V gave up 4 bases and J gave up 2 bases; unmatched junction bases: 5. Looked up from germline, CDR1 is SGDLS and CDR2 is YYNGEE. CDR3 sequence: CASSHSGSAYNEQFF. The CDR3 region has the DNA TGTGCCAGCAGCCACAGCGGGAGCGCCTACAATGAGCAGTTCTTC. Using reference TRBV9 and TRBJ2-1 for the parts outside the CDR3, the full variable domain is DSGVTQTPKHLITATGQRVTLRCSPRSGDLSVYWYQQSLDQGLQFLIQYYNGEERAKGNILERFSAQQFPDLHSELNLSSLELGDSALYFCASSHSGSAYNEQFFGPGTRLTVL.

This clonotype is classed as medium-sized. The CDR3 DNA is TGTGCCAGCAACGGACAGGGGGCCGGAGTCTACGAGCAGTACTTC. It yields the protein CASNGQGAGVYEQYF. The V call is TRBV12-3 or TRBV12-4, the J call TRBJ2-7; 11 nucleotides agree with TRBD1. V lost 7 bases to trimming and J lost 3 bases; unmatched junction nucleotides: 8. The CDR3 is made up of 15 amino acids.

This clonotype showed up many times. V gene TRBV19 combines with J gene TRBJ1-1, with unresolved D. The V and J ends lost 3 bases and 4 bases respectively, with 15 bases between them. Looked up from germline, CDR1 is LNHDA and CDR2 is SQIVND (reference sequence). This CDR3 is 15 amino acids long. CDR3 sequence (DNA): TGTGCCAGTAGTATCCATGACGCTGGGCGCACTGAAGCTTTCTTT. This translates into CASSIHDAGRTEAFF.

In its sample, this clonotype was seen a few times. This rearrangement joins TRBV5-6 to TRBJ2-1; 10 positions agree with TRBD1. The length of the CDR3 is 18 residues. From germline, CDR1 is SGHDT and CDR2 YYEEEE. Trimming at V came to 0 bases and at J to 7 bases, leaving 13 bases not matched to a gene. CDR3 amino acids: CASSLVRVADRGFNEQFF. The CDR3 DNA is TGTGCCAGCAGCTTGGTTCGCGTAGCGGACAGGGGGTTTAATGAGCAGTTCTTC.

This clonotype was seen a few times. The V call is TRBV5-1, the J call TRBJ2-5; TRBD1 or TRBD2 may be the D gene (5 bases each). Germline V gene sequence: CDR1 SGHRS, CDR2 YFSETQ. The V end was cut by 0 bases, the J end by 3 bases, with 15 bases between. The CDR3 extends over 16 amino acids. The CDR3 DNA reads as TGCGCCAGCAGCTTGGGTGGGACGTCCTTGGAAGAGACCCAGTACTTC. Protein sequence: CASSLGGTSLEETQYF.